The entry below gives a single T cell receptor (beta chain) sequence along with its context. The antigen remains unidentified. This CDR3 comprises 16 residues. CDR1 is MNHEY and CDR2 is SMNVEV in the germline V gene (reference sequence). Trimming removed 0 bases at V and 3 bases at J, with 15 bases between. These data are taken from a study of regulatory and conventional T cells in RAG deficiency. Study-wide results and limits: Shorter CDR3s in all patient subsets; >85% Treg-Tconv overlap in Omenn.

Assay used: immunoSEQ multiplex PCR; TCRdb lists only in-frame clones, some missing. The table includes 25,000 to 35,000 clones, about nine tenths detected once. The sample also formed part of further work on regulatory T cells. That report adds: The PCR used 52 TRBV and 13 TRBJ primers.

Sequencing used CD8+ T cells sorted from blood. The rearrangement joins TRBV27 to TRBJ2-7; D remains ambiguous. The sequence derives from a human donor in good health. The CDR3 loop is CASSLSKNARNYEQYF. CDR3 in DNA: TGTGCCAGCAGTTTATCGAAAAATGCAAGAAACTACGAGCAGTACTTC.